Presented here are 20 T cell receptor beta chains from one specimen sequenced in a study of control samples from healthy donors and cancer patients. The method was immunoSEQ multiplex PCR; TCRdb's version includes in-frame clones alone and lacks a portion of them. The sample yields some 220,000 clones, 85% to 95% seen once. Sequencing input: blood. The origin of the receptors is a man aged 45 to 65 in good health.

The V and J genes are TRBV11-2 and TRBJ2-5; tentative D call: TRBD2 (5 bases). Germline V gene data show CDR1 as SGHAT and CDR2 as FQNNGV. The CDR3 extends over 14 amino acids. Between the trimmed V and J ends, which lost 7 bases and 5 bases, there was a span of 17 bases. The CDR3 region has the DNA TGTGCCAGCACCCTTGGAACTAGGAGGGAGACCCAGTACTTC. As protein: CASTLGTRRETQYF.

The chain links TRBV5-1 to TRBJ2-5; 9 bases are shared with TRBD1. The CDR3 contains 17 residues. The germline V gene encodes CDR1 SGHRS and CDR2 YFSETQ. V shed 4 bases and J 4 bases; nucleotides not matched to a gene: 14. CDR3 protein: CASSLLQGAGVGETQYF. In nucleotides, the CDR3 is TGCGCCAGCAGCCTTTTACAGGGGGCAGGGGTTGGAGAGACCCAGTACTTC.

The CDR3 DNA follows: TGTGCCAGCAGCTTAGAGGGGACGGTCTCTGGAAACACCATATATTTT. Translating gives CASSLEGTVSGNTIYF. V is TRBV7-9 and J is TRBJ1-3, with TRBD1 as a possible D gene (5 bases). The CDR3 has 16 residues. V lost 1 base and J lost 0, with 10 bases in between. CDR1 SEHNR and CDR2 FQNEAQ come from the germline V gene (reference sequence).

The V call is TRBV10-3, the J call TRBJ1-1, with a weak D call TRBD1 (6 bases). Trimming cost V 7 bases and J 0 bases, with 9 bases left between them. Per germline, CDR1 ENHRY and CDR2 SYGVKD. CDR3 length: 13 residues. CDR3 in DNA: TGTGCCATCAATACAGGGATGAACACTGAAGCTTTCTTT. This gives the protein CAINTGMNTEAFF.

The chain employs TRBV20-1 and TRBJ1-2; D remains ambiguous. The V end was cut by 3 bases, the J end by 2 bases, with 16 bases between. CDR3 length equals 15 residues. Per the germline V gene, CDR1 is DFQATT and CDR2 is SNEGSKA (reference sequence). The chain's CDR3 is CSASRTLELNYGYTF. For the CDR3, the DNA is TGCAGTGCTAGTCGGACGTTAGAGCTAAACTATGGCTACACCTTC.

Details on this clone: A read error is likely, as this CDR3 ends without the conserved phenylalanine or tryptophan. The limits of the CDR3 on the DNA are not certain, so only TCRdb's listed CDR3 is given. The rearrangement uses TRBV6-5 and TRBJ2-7; the table assigns TRBD2, which was not confirmed against the DNA. Germline V gives CDR1 MNHEY, CDR2 SVGAGI. The CDR3 comprises 12 residues, both ends counted. This chain's CDR3 is CASTRKDGRRNL.

Concerning this clone itself: Other DNA sequences of this sample code for an identical CDR3. The rearrangement joins TRBV18 to TRBJ2-7; a possible D gene is TRBD1 (5 bases). This CDR3 has 14 residues. Germline V gene sequence: CDR1 KGHSH, CDR2 LQKENI. V shed 2 bases and J shed 0 bases, with 8 bases lying between them. DNA of the CDR3: TGTGCCAGCTCACCAACAGGAAGCTCCTACGAGCAGTACTTC. It encodes CASSPTGSSYEQYF.

The rearrangement links TRBV14 to TRBJ2-4; TRBD1 is a possible D gene (6 bases). Trimming removed 5 bases at V and 9 bases at J, with 17 bases between. This CDR3 contains 14 residues. Per the germline V gene, CDR1 is SGHDN and CDR2 is FVKESK. CDR3 in DNA: TGTGCCAGCAGCGCACAACAGGGCGAGGGCATTCAGTACTTC. Protein sequence: CASSAQQGEGIQYF. Together with reference TRBV14 and TRBJ2-4, the CDR3 gives the full variable domain: EAGVTQFPSHSVIEKGQTVTLRCDPISGHDNLYWYRRVMGKEIKFLLHFVKESKQDESGMPNNRFLAERTGGTYSTLKVQPAELEDSGVYFCASSAQQGEGIQYFGAGTRLSVL.

The V call is TRBV28, the J call TRBJ2-3; 10 positions agree with TRBD1. Germline loops: CDR1 MDHEN, CDR2 SYDVKM. The CDR3 has 12 residues. V was clipped by 6 bases and J by 15 bases; unmatched bases: 9. DNA of the CDR3: TGTGCCAGCAGGAGCCGGACAGGGGGAGAATATTTT. It yields the protein CASRSRTGGEYF. The full variable domain, with the rest looked up from reference TRBV28 and TRBJ2-3, is DVKVTQSSRYLVKRTGEKVFLECVQDMDHENMFWYRQDPGLGLRLIYFSYDVKMKEKGDIPEGYSVSREKKERFSLILESASTNQTSMYLCASRSRTGGEYFGPGTRLTVL.

The chain uses TRBV18 and TRBJ2-2; 9 bases align to TRBD2. Germline CDR1 KGHSH, CDR2 LQKENI. This CDR3 is built from 15 residues. V was pared by 7 bases and J by 6 bases, with 9 bases of the junction left unmatched. The CDR3 nucleotides read TGTGCCAGCTGTCCACAGCGGGGGGAAGCCGGGGAGCTGTTTTTT. Protein sequence: CASCPQRGEAGELFF.

V is TRBV5-1 and J is TRBJ2-2; 8 nucleotides match TRBD1. Germline values: CDR1 SGHRS, CDR2 YFSETQ. The length of the CDR3 is 16 residues. Unmatched junction bases numbered 5, after V lost 4 bases and J lost 0 bases. In DNA, the CDR3 is TGCGCCAGCAGCCCGAGGACAGGGTCGAACACCGGGGAGCTGTTTTTT. Amino acids: CASSPRTGSNTGELFF.

V is TRBV6-5 and J is TRBJ1-1, with a weak D call TRBD1 (6 bases). Trimming removed 4 bases from V and 2 bases from J, with 14 bases in between. Germline V lookup: CDR1 MNHEY, CDR2 SVGAGI. The length of the CDR3 is 15 residues. CDR3 sequence (DNA): TGTGCCAGCAGTTCGGAAACCAGGGGAAACACTGAAGCTTTCTTT. Translating it yields CASSSETRGNTEAFF.

This chain connects TRBV5-1 to TRBJ2-7; D may be TRBD2 (6 bases). The CDR3 sequence is 15 residues long. Germline CDR1 is SGHRS and CDR2 is YFSETQ. V lost 1 base and J lost 3, with 14 bases in between. CDR3 sequence reads: CASSLTAGGFYEQYV. The CDR3 DNA is TGCGCCAGCAGCTTGACAGCGGGCGGTTTCTACGAGCAGTACGTC.

The CDR3 DNA reads as TGTGCCAGCAGTTTACGAGGGGTATTCGGTTCACCCCTCCACTTT. It encodes CASSLRGVFGSPLHF. J is TRBJ1-6 and V is TRBV27; weak D call: TRBD1 (5 bases). Trimming left V 2 bases short and J 9 bases short, with 14 bases between. The germline V gene has CDR1 MNHEY and CDR2 SMNVEV (reference sequence). The CDR3 extends over 15 amino acids.

This chain joins TRBV18 and TRBJ2-5, with D tentatively TRBD1 (6 bases). This CDR3 spans 14 amino acids. Trimming took 6 bases from V and 2 from J, leaving 13 bases between them. From germline, CDR1 is KGHSH and CDR2 LQKENI. CDR3 in amino acids: CASSWDILQETQYF. The DNA for the CDR3 is TGTGCCAGCTCCTGGGACATATTGCAAGAGACCCAGTACTTC.

This rearrangement joins TRBV19 to TRBJ2-5, with D perhaps being TRBD1 or TRBD2 (7 bases each). Trimming stripped 5 bases from V and 9 bases from J, with 22 bases between. CDR1 is LNHDA, CDR2 SQIVND, per germline (reference sequence). CDR3 length equals 15 residues. The CDR3 bases are TGTGCCAGTAGTCAACCGGGACTAAAGGGGGCGGCCCAGTACTTC. It translates to CASSQPGLKGAAQYF.

The chain links TRBV28 to TRBJ1-3; D is perhaps TRBD1 (6 bases). The CDR3 has 16 amino acids. V was shortened by 3 bases and J by 1 base, with 13 bases between the two germline ends. Germline CDR1 MDHEN, CDR2 SYDVKM. CDR3 region: CASSLNRARSGNTIYF. CDR3 in DNA: TGTGCCAGCAGTTTGAACAGGGCCCGTTCTGGAAACACCATATATTTT.

J is TRBJ1-1 and V is TRBV7-2; weak D call: TRBD1 (5 bases). The V and J ends lost 5 bases and 2 bases respectively, with 21 bases between them. This CDR3 is built from 17 residues. The germline CDR1 and CDR2 sequences are SGHTA and FQGNSA. CDR3 DNA sequence: TGTGCCAGCAGCACACCGGGGGACGGGAGGGGAAACACTGAAGCTTTCTTT. The encoded protein is CASSTPGDGRGNTEAFF.

J is TRBJ1-1 and V is TRBV4-1; the match to TRBD1 covers 7 bases. Trimming at V came to 4 bases and at J to 1 base, leaving 3 bases not matched to a gene. Germline CDR1 and CDR2: MGHRA and YSYEKL. The CDR3 loop spans 14 amino acids. CDR3 nucleotides: TGCGCCAGCAGCCGCAACAGGGGGAACACTGAAGCTTTCTTT. Amino acids: CASSRNRGNTEAFF.

The chain combines TRBV11-2 with TRBJ1-6; 7 nucleotides align to TRBD1. V was clipped by 1 base and J by 9 bases; unmatched bases: 3. Germline values: CDR1 SGHAT, CDR2 FQNNGV. The CDR3 is 14 residues long. The CDR3: CASSLGQGGSPLHF. In DNA, the CDR3 is TGTGCCAGCAGCTTAGGACAGGGAGGTTCACCCCTCCACTTT.